Below are 3 T cell receptor beta chains sequenced from a single sample in a study of T cells after yellow fever vaccination. TCRdb re-derived calls from the 5' RACE reads in MiXCR, one entry per CDR3 protein. Among about 170,000 distinct CDR3 sequences, approximately 11% were seen once, and the ten largest hold 35% to 45%. The input for sequencing was CD8+ T cells sorted from PBMCs, taken 15 days after the yellow fever booster vaccination. These receptors were taken from a man aged 18 to 29 who received the YFV17D yellow fever vaccine.

This clonotype was observed a handful of times. The chain joins TRBV6-5 to TRBJ2-2, with 9 bases fitting TRBD1. Germline CDR1 reads MNHEY; CDR2 reads SVGAGI. Trimming at V came to 5 bases and at J to 6 bases, leaving 13 bases not matched to a gene. CDR3 size: 17 residues. The CDR3 sequence: CASSPTLGQGGAGELFF. The CDR3 bases are TGTGCCAGCAGTCCAACCCTGGGACAGGGAGGGGCCGGGGAGCTGTTTTTT.

This chain connects TRBV6-5 to TRBJ2-1, with a tentative D call TRBD1 (6 bases). The V gene's germline CDR1 is MNHEY and CDR2 SVGAGI. The V end was cut by 4 bases, the J end by 4 bases, with 11 bases between. The CDR3 length is 14 residues. The CDR3 coding sequence is TGTGCCAGCAGTTGGCAGGGGCCGTACAATGAGCAGTTCTTC. Translating it yields CASSWQGPYNEQFF.

The table lists this clonotype with many counts. This sequence joins TRBV4-1 and TRBJ2-4; the D is unclear. Trimming took off 3 bases at V and 3 bases at J, with 15 bases between the two ends. This CDR3 contains 16 residues. Germline CDR1 is MGHRA and CDR2 is YSYEKL. The CDR3 bases are TGCGCCAGCAGCCAGTCCCCCGAGTTGGGCAAAAACATTCAGTACTTC. Encoded protein: CASSQSPELGKNIQYF.